The 10 T cell receptor beta chains presented below share a single source sample, sequenced in a study of shared clonotypes between healthy human individuals. Libraries were prepared by immunoSEQ multiplex PCR; TCRdb keeps only in-frame clonotypes and omits some of them. The top ten hold more than 0.12% of the sample, which has 2,500,000 or so clones, approximately 94% seen once. The sample was naive CD4+ T cells sorted from blood. Subset denoted: CD45RA+ positively selected. The receptors here all came from a man aged 18 to 30 in good health.

In nucleotides, the CDR3 is TGTGCCAGCGGGGGAGGACTAGCGAAAGGGGAGCTGTTTTTT. Residues: CASGGGLAKGELFF. This chain joins TRBV6-5 and TRBJ2-2; 9 bases map to TRBD2. CDR1 is MNHEY and CDR2 is SVGAGI in the germline V gene. The CDR3 length is 14 residues. Trimming cost V 8 bases and J 8 bases; bases outside gene matches: 9.

This clone appeared once. The chain couples TRBV7-3 to TRBJ2-3, with 8 positions matching TRBD2. CDR3 length: 17 amino acids. J was trimmed by 2 bases and V by 4 bases; bases with no gene match: 11. Germline loops: CDR1 SGHTA, CDR2 FQGTGA. The CDR3 region has the DNA TGTGCCAGCAGCTCCCCCCTCGGACTAGCTTACACAGATACGCAGTATTTT. Encoded protein: CASSSPLGLAYTDTQYF.

Concerning this clone: At the DNA level, this CDR3 is encoded by other sequences in the same sample as well. V and J are TRBV5-4 and TRBJ2-2, with a weak D call TRBD2 (7 bases). CDR3 length: 17 residues. V was trimmed by 0 bases and J by 0 bases, leaving 12 bases between them. Germline loops: CDR1 SGHNT, CDR2 YYREEE (reference sequence). CDR3 amino acids: CASSLEAGATNTGELFF. In nucleotides, the CDR3 is TGTGCCAGCAGCTTGGAGGCGGGGGCAACGAACACCGGGGAGCTGTTTTTT. Combining the CDR3 with reference TRBV5-4 and TRBJ2-2 gives the whole variable domain ETGVTQSPTHLIKTRGQQVTLRCSSQSGHNTVSWYQQALGQGPQFIFQYYREEENGRGNFPPRFSGLQFPNYSSELNVNALELDDSALYLCASSLEAGATNTGELFFGEGSRLTVL.

The chain uses TRBV5-1 and TRBJ2-5; TRBD2 agrees at 7 bases. The CDR3 loop spans 13 amino acids. Germline loops: CDR1 SGHRS, CDR2 YFSETQ. The V segment lost 3 bases and the J segment 4 bases; nucleotides outside the gene matches: 3. The CDR3 bases are TGCGCCAGCAGCTGGGGGGGAGGAGAGACCCAGTACTTC. Amino acid sequence: CASSWGGGETQYF.

The chain couples TRBV18 to TRBJ2-1, with a weak D call TRBD2 (5 bases). Germline assignment: CDR1 KGHSH and CDR2 LQKENI. This CDR3 contains 14 residues. V lost 1 base and J lost 5, with 9 bases in between. This CDR3 reads CASSPRGGHNEQFF. CDR3 in DNA: TGTGCCAGCTCACCACGAGGCGGGCACAATGAGCAGTTCTTC. Based on the CDR3 plus reference TRBV18 and TRBJ2-1, the full variable domain is NAGVMQNPRHLVRRRGQEARLRCSPMKGHSHVYWYRQLPEEGLKFMVYLQKENIIDESGMPKERFSAEFPKEGPSILRIQQVVRGDSAAYFCASSPRGGHNEQFFGPGTRLTVL.

Concerning this clone itself: Other DNA sequences in this sample translate to the same CDR3. The chain uses TRBV27 and TRBJ2-3; D remains ambiguous. The ends were cut back, 4 bases at V and 1 base at J, with 6 bases in the middle. This CDR3 contains 13 residues. CDR1 and CDR2 from the germline V gene are MNHEY and SMNVEV (reference sequence). CDR3 nucleotide sequence: TGTGCCAGCAGTTCCTTGGGCACAGATACGCAGTATTTT. Its protein product is CASSSLGTDTQYF.

This clone was seen more than once but under ten times. This CDR3 is also generated by other DNA sequences in the sample. The chain uses TRBV7-9 and TRBJ2-6; D is undetermined. This CDR3 has 13 amino acids. Trimming shortened V by 4 bases and J by 0 bases, and 1 base separated the two germline ends. Germline CDR1 and CDR2: SEHNR and FQNEAQ (reference sequence). This CDR3 is CASSSSGANVLTF. DNA for the CDR3: TGTGCCAGCAGCTCCTCTGGGGCCAACGTCCTGACTTTC.

The gene calls are TRBV28 and TRBJ2-7; D is unclear. V was clipped by 6 bases and J by 2 bases, with 14 bases between them. Germline V gives CDR1 MDHEN, CDR2 SYDVKM. The CDR3 contains 14 residues. The CDR3 DNA sequence: TGTGCCAGCAGCGGGCCAACAGTCCCCTACGAGCAGTACTTC. It specifies CASSGPTVPYEQYF.

CDR3 loop: CASSQEGVYDRDYGETQYF. The CDR3 region has the DNA TGCGCCAGCAGCCAAGAAGGAGTATATGATCGGGATTACGGAGAGACCCAGTACTTC. V is TRBV4-1 and J is TRBJ2-5, with a tentative D call TRBD2 (5 bases). V was clipped by 0 bases and J by 4 bases, with 24 bases between them. Germline V lookup: CDR1 MGHRA, CDR2 YSYEKL. This CDR3 is built from 19 residues.

A note on this clone: This CDR3 is also generated by other DNA sequences in the sample. In DNA form, the CDR3 reads TGCGCCAGCAGCTTAGGGGGGAAGAACACCGGGGAGCTGTTTTTT. Translation: CASSLGGKNTGELFF. This chain connects TRBV5-1 to TRBJ2-2; D might be TRBD1 or TRBD2, each matching 6 bases. CDR1 and CDR2 (germline): SGHRS, YFSETQ. With 2 bases removed from V and 1 base from J, the gap between germline ends came to 9 bases. CDR3 length: 15 amino acids.